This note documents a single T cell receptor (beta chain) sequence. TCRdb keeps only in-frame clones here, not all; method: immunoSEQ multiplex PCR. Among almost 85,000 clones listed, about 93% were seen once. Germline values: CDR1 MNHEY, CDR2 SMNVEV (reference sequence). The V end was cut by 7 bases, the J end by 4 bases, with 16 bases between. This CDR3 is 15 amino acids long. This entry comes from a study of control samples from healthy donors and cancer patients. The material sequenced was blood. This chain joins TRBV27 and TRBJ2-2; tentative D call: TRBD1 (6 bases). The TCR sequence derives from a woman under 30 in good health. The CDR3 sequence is CASTPRQVGTGELFF. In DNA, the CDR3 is TGTGCCAGCACTCCCCGACAGGTCGGCACCGGGGAGCTGTTTTTT.